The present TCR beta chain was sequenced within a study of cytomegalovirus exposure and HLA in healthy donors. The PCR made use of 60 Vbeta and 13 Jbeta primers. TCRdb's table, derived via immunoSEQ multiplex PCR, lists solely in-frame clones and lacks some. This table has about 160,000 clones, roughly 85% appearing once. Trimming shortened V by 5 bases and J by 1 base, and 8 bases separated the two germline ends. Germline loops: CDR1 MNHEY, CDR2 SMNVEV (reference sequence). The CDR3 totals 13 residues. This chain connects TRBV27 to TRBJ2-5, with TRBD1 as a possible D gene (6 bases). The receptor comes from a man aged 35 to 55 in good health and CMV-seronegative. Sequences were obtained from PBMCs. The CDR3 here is CASSNRAQETQYF. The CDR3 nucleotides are TGTGCCAGCAGTAACAGGGCCCAAGAGACCCAGTACTTC.